This T cell receptor (beta chain) was recorded in a study of identical twins. The cDNA had a unique molecular identifier and a template-switch universal primer site. From the 5' RACE reads, TCRdb called clonotypes with MiXCR, one entry per CDR3 protein. In the table there are 540,000 or so distinct CDR3 sequences, approximately 20% of which are singletons. The same data also contributed to another study, on yellow fever vaccine responses in identical twins.

Material: CD4+ T cells sorted from blood. The TCR comes from a young woman in good health.

This CDR3 reads CASSFADPYNEQFF. The DNA of the CDR3 is TGCGCCAGCAGCTTCGCGGATCCCTACAATGAGCAGTTCTTC. This chain connects TRBV5-1 to TRBJ2-1; D uncertain. Trimming shortened V by 2 bases and J by 2 bases, and 8 bases separated the two germline ends. Germline CDR1 SGHRS, CDR2 YFSETQ. CDR3 length: 14 residues.